This is a list of T cell receptor beta chains from one sample in a study of blood T cell repertoires in COVID-19. Clones were read by immunoSEQ multiplex PCR, and TCRdb kept only the in-frame ones, dropping some. This repertoire shows 150,000 to 200,000 clones, approximately 90% found once; its top ten account for roughly 5%. Sequencing was carried out using peripheral blood. The receptors shown here come from a man younger than 35 with COVID-19, enrolled during active disease. Each CDR3 is given with its conserved first and last residue. The D gene is left open where the match is weak. Clone size is stated in some rows and not others, as once, few, many or a class when expanded.

abundance: -
d_gene: TRBD1
v_gene: TRBV6-2/TRBV6-3
j_gene: TRBJ1-4
CDR3aa: CASSYSGQGDEKLLF
CDR3nt: TGTGCCAGCAGTTACTCCGGACAGGGCGATGAAAAACTGCTTTTT

abundance: -
d_gene: TRBD2
v_gene: TRBV3-1/TRBV3-2
j_gene: TRBJ2-3
CDR3aa: CASSQASGTDTQYF
CDR3nt: TGTGCCAGCAGCCAAGCTAGCGGGACAGATACGCAGTATTTT

abundance: -
d_gene: TRBD1
v_gene: TRBV27
j_gene: TRBJ2-7
CDR3aa: CASAATNRGYDEQYF
CDR3nt: TGTGCCAGCGCTGCAACAAACAGGGGGTATGACGAGCAGTACTTC

abundance: -
d_gene: -
v_gene: TRBV6-5
j_gene: TRBJ2-2
CDR3aa: CATQGPNTGELFF
CDR3nt: TGTGCCACCCAGGGGCCAAACACCGGGGAGCTGTTTTTT

abundance: -
d_gene: -
v_gene: TRBV7-2
j_gene: TRBJ2-7
CDR3aa: CASSLWTYEQYF
CDR3nt: TGTGCCAGCAGCTTATGGACATACGAGCAGTACTTC

abundance: -
d_gene: -
v_gene: TRBV7-9
j_gene: TRBJ1-2
CDR3aa: CASSFRSDYGYTF
CDR3nt: TGTGCCAGCAGCTTCAGGTCGGACTATGGCTACACCTTC

abundance: once
d_gene: -
v_gene: TRBV21-1
j_gene: TRBJ2-3
CDR3aa: CAGAGGGGTLDPLTDTQYF
CDR3nt: TGTGCCGGAGCAGGTGGGGGAGGTACACTAGACCCTCTCACAGATACGCAGTATTTT

abundance: once
d_gene: -
v_gene: TRBV20-1
j_gene: TRBJ1-2
CDR3aa: CSASIARGYGYTF
CDR3nt: TGCAGTGCTAGTATAGCCAGAGGCTATGGCTACACCTTC

abundance: -
d_gene: -
v_gene: TRBV5-6
j_gene: TRBJ1-4
CDR3aa: CASSLVSVNEKLLF
CDR3nt: TGTGCCAGCAGCTTGGTCTCGGTTAATGAAAAACTGCTTTTT

abundance: -
d_gene: TRBD1
v_gene: TRBV5-5
j_gene: TRBJ1-6
CDR3aa: CASSSGTTGGARRNSPLHF
CDR3nt: TGTGCCAGCAGCTCCGGAACCACAGGGGGTGCTCGACGGAATTCACCCCTCCACTTT

abundance: -
d_gene: TRBD2
v_gene: TRBV6-5
j_gene: TRBJ2-7
CDR3aa: CASSRLAGVYEQYF
CDR3nt: TGTGCCAGCAGTCGACTAGCGGGAGTCTACGAGCAGTACTTC

abundance: -
d_gene: TRBD2
v_gene: TRBV19
j_gene: TRBJ2-7
CDR3aa: CASSMGLAGLPYEQYF
CDR3nt: TGTGCCAGTAGTATGGGACTAGCGGGATTGCCCTACGAGCAGTACTTC

abundance: -
d_gene: TRBD1
v_gene: TRBV27
j_gene: TRBJ2-7
CDR3aa: CASSMGTEQYF
CDR3nt: TGTGCCAGCAGTATGGGGACAGAACAGTACTTC

abundance: -
d_gene: -
v_gene: TRBV4-1
j_gene: TRBJ1-4
CDR3aa: CASSQDLEEQLATNEKLFF
CDR3nt: TGCGCCAGCAGCCAAGATTTAGAGGAGCAGCTTGCAACTAATGAAAAACTGTTTTTT

abundance: -
d_gene: TRBD1
v_gene: TRBV27
j_gene: TRBJ2-1
CDR3aa: CASSYRGRLSEQFF
CDR3nt: TGTGCCAGCAGTTACAGGGGGCGCTTATCCGAGCAGTTCTTC

abundance: -
d_gene: TRBD2
v_gene: TRBV10-2
j_gene: TRBJ2-7
CDR3aa: CASSGWDGRTGYEQYF
CDR3nt: TGCGCCAGCAGTGGATGGGACGGGAGGACCGGCTACGAGCAGTACTTC

abundance: -
d_gene: TRBD2
v_gene: TRBV24-1
j_gene: TRBJ2-1
CDR3aa: CATSEGTSLTDEQFF
CDR3nt: TGTGCCACCAGTGAGGGGACTAGCCTGACGGATGAGCAGTTCTTC

abundance: -
d_gene: TRBD1
v_gene: TRBV4-3
j_gene: TRBJ1-2
CDR3aa: CASSHGDRGVANYGYTF
CDR3nt: TGCGCCAGCAGCCACGGGGACAGGGGGGTAGCTAACTATGGCTACACCTTC

abundance: once
d_gene: -
v_gene: TRBV9
j_gene: TRBJ2-1
CDR3aa: CASSVGLEQFF
CDR3nt: TGTGCCAGCAGCGTAGGGCTTGAGCAGTTCTTC

abundance: -
d_gene: -
v_gene: TRBV9
j_gene: TRBJ1-1
CDR3aa: CASSVGAGEAFF
CDR3nt: TGTGCCAGCAGCGTTGGGGCCGGAGAAGCTTTCTTT

abundance: -
d_gene: TRBD2
v_gene: TRBV27
j_gene: TRBJ2-1
CDR3aa: CASGWGGVYNEQFF
CDR3nt: TGTGCCAGCGGATGGGGAGGGGTCTACAATGAGCAGTTCTTC

abundance: -
d_gene: -
v_gene: TRBV11-2
j_gene: TRBJ2-1
CDR3aa: CASSFTSHTHNEQFF
CDR3nt: TGTGCCAGCAGCTTTACTAGCCACACCCACAATGAGCAGTTCTTC

abundance: -
d_gene: TRBD1
v_gene: TRBV6-5
j_gene: TRBJ2-7
CDR3aa: CASSFNRDRSYEQYF
CDR3nt: TGTGCCAGCAGCTTTAACCGGGACAGGTCCTACGAGCAGTACTTC

abundance: -
d_gene: -
v_gene: TRBV2
j_gene: TRBJ2-7
CDR3aa: CASWGVGREQYF
CDR3nt: TGTGCCAGCTGGGGTGTAGGGAGGGAGCAGTACTTC

abundance: -
d_gene: -
v_gene: TRBV27
j_gene: TRBJ1-1
CDR3aa: CASSRLRDDTEAFF
CDR3nt: TGTGCCAGCAGTCGCCTGAGGGATGACACTGAAGCTTTCTTT

abundance: once
d_gene: TRBD1
v_gene: TRBV7-9
j_gene: TRBJ1-2
CDR3aa: CASSSGTVYGYTF
CDR3nt: TGTGCCAGCAGCTCCGGGACAGTCTATGGCTACACCTTC

abundance: -
d_gene: -
v_gene: TRBV7-6
j_gene: TRBJ2-2
CDR3aa: CASSLVGQDPNTGELFF
CDR3nt: TGTGCCAGCAGCTTAGTGGGGCAGGACCCGAACACCGGGGAGCTGTTTTTT

abundance: -
d_gene: TRBD1
v_gene: TRBV9
j_gene: TRBJ1-1
CDR3aa: CASSGTGGGNTEAFF
CDR3nt: TGTGCCAGCAGCGGCACAGGGGGTGGAAACACTGAAGCTTTCTTT